A selection of T cell receptor beta chains follows, all from one sample in a study of shared clonotypes between healthy human individuals. Produced via immunoSEQ multiplex PCR; TCRdb's table is partial and in-frame only. Among approximately 700,000 clones listed, around 78% were seen once. Sample: memory CD4+ T cells sorted from blood. These receptors originate from a young woman in good health. Each CDR3 is given with its conserved first and last residue. A D gene is named only where the DNA matches it firmly. Clone size is given for some rows only: seen once, a few or many times, or a class if the clone is expanded.

j_call	d_call	clone_size	v_call	cdr3_aa	cdr3_nt
TRBJ2-7	TRBD2	few	TRBV7-9	CASSSAGDNEQYF	TGTGCCAGCAGCTCAGCGGGAGACAACGAGCAGTACTTC
TRBJ2-2	TRBD2	-	TRBV6-6	CASSQGLANTGELFF	TGTGCCAGCAGTCAGGGACTAGCGAACACCGGGGAGCTGTTTTTT
TRBJ1-2	-	-	TRBV30	CAWSVYEGYTF	TGTGCCTGGAGTGTATATGAGGGCTACACCTTC
TRBJ2-3	-	-	TRBV2	CASKSLGFGSDTQYF	TGTGCCAGCAAATCCCTGGGATTCGGCTCAGATACGCAGTATTTT
TRBJ2-7	TRBD1	-	TRBV6-6	CASSYSGDRDGGYF	TGTGCCAGCAGTTATTCCGGGGACAGGGATGGAGGGTACTTC
TRBJ1-4	-	-	TRBV28	CASSLIGLRGEKLFF	TGTGCCAGCAGTTTAATAGGGCTTCGGGGTGAAAAACTGTTTTTT
TRBJ2-3	-	-	TRBV4-1	CASSQGAEGLWADTQYF	TGCGCCAGCAGCCAGGGGGCTGAGGGACTCTGGGCAGATACGCAGTATTTT
TRBJ2-2	-	-	TRBV6-1	CASSGMVALGELFF	TGTGCCAGCAGTGGAATGGTTGCACTCGGGGAGCTGTTTTTT
TRBJ1-3	-	-	TRBV2	CASSDLGNTIYF	TGTGCCAGCAGTGATCTGGGAAACACCATATATTTT
TRBJ2-7	-	medium-sized	TRBV5-1	CASSLWDSRGEQYF	TGCGCCAGCAGCCTGTGGGACTCCCGGGGGGAGCAGTACTTC
TRBJ2-3	-	-	TRBV28	CASSARRWDTQYF	TGTGCCAGCAGTGCGCGGCGATGGGATACGCAGTATTTT
TRBJ2-3	TRBD2	-	TRBV30	CAWSVIAGGSGGTDTQYF	TGTGCCTGGAGTGTAATAGCGGGAGGGAGTGGCGGCACAGATACGCAGTATTTT
TRBJ1-3	TRBD1	-	TRBV10-3	CAISEPDRGDTIYF	TGTGCCATCAGTGAGCCGGACAGGGGGGACACCATATATTTT
TRBJ2-5	-	few	TRBV5-1	CASSLGAEGETQYF	TGCGCCAGCAGCTTGGGGGCGGAGGGGGAGACCCAGTACTTC
TRBJ2-7	TRBD2	-	TRBV10-3	CATSPEAGGYEQYF	TGTGCCACCAGCCCCGAAGCGGGAGGTTACGAGCAGTACTTC
TRBJ2-7	TRBD2	-	TRBV28	CASSYSGTSGREQYF	TGTGCCAGCAGTTACTCCGGGACTAGCGGCCGGGAGCAGTACTTC
TRBJ1-1	-	-	TRBV6-5	CASRYTDMPNTEAFF	TGTGCCAGCAGGTATACGGACATGCCGAACACTGAAGCTTTCTTT
TRBJ2-3	TRBD2	-	TRBV4-2	CASSLSTSGNDPRGDTQYF	TGTGCCAGCAGCCTCTCGACTAGCGGGAACGACCCCAGGGGAGATACGCAGTATTTT
TRBJ2-3	TRBD2	-	TRBV2	CASRLRPGGPTDTQYF	TGTGCCAGCAGGCTTCGTCCGGGAGGGCCAACAGATACGCAGTATTTT
TRBJ1-5	TRBD1	-	TRBV10-3	CAIRGQGEHQPQHF	TGTGCCATCAGGGGACAGGGAGAGCATCAGCCCCAGCATTTT
TRBJ2-3	TRBD1	-	TRBV5-1	CASSLPTGADTQYF	TGCGCCAGCAGCTTACCGACAGGGGCAGATACGCAGTATTTT
TRBJ2-4	-	-	TRBV13	CASSPNPGRDLKNIQYF	TGTGCCAGCAGCCCCAACCCGGGACGGGATTTAAAAAACATTCAGTACTTC
TRBJ2-7	-	many	TRBV15	CATSRDLAGAFYEQYF	TGTGCCACCAGCAGAGATTTGGCAGGGGCATTCTACGAGCAGTACTTC
TRBJ2-3	-	few	TRBV5-1	CASRPGVETDTQYF	TGCGCCAGCCGGCCGGGGGTTGAAACAGATACGCAGTATTTT
TRBJ2-2	-	-	TRBV9	CASSRLGGTAGELFF	TGTGCCAGCAGCAGGTTAGGCGGGACCGCCGGGGAGCTGTTTTTT
TRBJ2-1	-	few	TRBV28	CASSTQTNEQFF	TGTGCCAGCAGTACCCAAACGAATGAGCAGTTCTTC
TRBJ1-5	TRBD1	-	TRBV6-1	CASSVTDRGENQPQHF	TGTGCCAGCAGTGTGACGGACAGGGGGGAAAATCAGCCCCAGCATTTT
TRBJ2-3	TRBD2	-	TRBV18	CASSPPSSGRQDTQYF	TGTGCCAGCTCACCCCCGTCCAGCGGGAGACAGGATACGCAGTATTTT
TRBJ2-3	-	-	TRBV5-5	CASSLAVAGRYTDTQYF	TGTGCCAGCAGCTTGGCCGTGGCGGGACGATACACAGATACGCAGTATTTT
TRBJ2-7	TRBD1	-	TRBV5-1	CASSRDRLYEQYF	TGCGCCAGCAGCCGGGACAGGCTCTACGAGCAGTACTTC
TRBJ2-1	TRBD2	-	TRBV7-6	CASSALGAGGRAVNEQFF	TGTGCCAGCAGCGCCCTAGGGGCCGGCGGGAGGGCCGTCAATGAGCAGTTCTTC
TRBJ2-1	-	-	TRBV18	CASSPLLDEQFF	TGTGCCAGCTCACCCCTTCTGGATGAGCAGTTCTTC
TRBJ2-7	TRBD2	-	TRBV28	CASSLSAGGPQQYF	TGTGCCAGCAGTTTATCAGCGGGAGGACCTCAGCAGTACTTC
TRBJ2-2	-	-	TRBV7-3	CASSFLGPNTGELFF	TGTGCCAGCAGCTTTTTGGGCCCGAACACCGGGGAGCTGTTTTTT
TRBJ1-5	TRBD1	-	TRBV23-1	CASSQSDRAPGSGQPQHF	TGCGCCAGCAGTCAATCCGACAGGGCCCCTGGCAGCGGGCAGCCCCAGCATTTT
TRBJ2-1	TRBD1	few	TRBV5-1	CASSPGTDHNEQFF	TGCGCCAGCAGCCCCGGGACAGACCACAATGAGCAGTTCTTC